Following are 21 T cell receptor beta chains from one sample sequenced in a study of cytomegalovirus exposure and HLA in healthy donors. PCR involved 60 Vbeta and 13 Jbeta primers. Sequencing was performed with immunoSEQ multiplex PCR; in TCRdb, only in-frame clones are kept and a portion is missing. The sample has 150,000 to 200,000 clones, about two thirds seen once; the top ten hold 2% to 2.5%. The sample consisted of PBMCs. These receptor sequences come from a human donor in good health.

The chain uses TRBV5-6 and TRBJ1-1, with 10 bases fitting TRBD1. J was trimmed by 7 bases and V by 1 base; bases with no gene match: 4. This CDR3 region has 14 residues. Germline CDR1 reads SGHDT; CDR2 reads YYEEEE. The CDR3 reads CASSLWDRGSEAFF. DNA for the CDR3: TGTGCCAGCAGCTTGTGGGACAGGGGAAGTGAAGCTTTCTTT. Together with reference TRBV5-6 and TRBJ1-1, the CDR3 gives the full variable domain: DAGVTQSPTHLIKTRGQQVTLRCSPKSGHDTVSWYQQALGQGPQFIFQYYEEEERQRGNFPDRFSGHQFPNYSSELNVNALLLGDSALYLCASSLWDRGSEAFFGQGTRLTVV.

J is TRBJ2-7 and V is TRBV4-1; 7 nucleotides align to TRBD2. The CDR3 covers 15 residues. Germline trimming cut 5 bases from V and 3 bases from J; bases unmatched to any gene: 10. Germline V gene sequence: CDR1 MGHRA, CDR2 YSYEKL. The chain's CDR3 is CASSFRGEGYYEQYF. As DNA, the CDR3 is TGCGCCAGCAGCTTCCGCGGGGAGGGTTACTACGAGCAGTACTTC.

This rearrangement joins TRBV6-5 to TRBJ2-1; TRBD2 agrees at 8 bases. Germline V gene sequence: CDR1 MNHEY, CDR2 SVGAGI. The V and J ends lost 1 base and 4 bases, in that order; junction bases with no gene match: 6. The CDR3 contains 16 residues. The CDR3 spells CASSYFGGAVYNEQFF. The DNA for the CDR3 is TGTGCCAGCAGTTACTTCGGGGGGGCGGTATACAATGAGCAGTTCTTC.

The V and J genes are TRBV7-9 and TRBJ2-3; TRBD2 matches 7 bases. Trimming cost V 6 bases and J 0 bases; bases outside gene matches: 9. Germline V CDR1 and CDR2: SEHNR, FQNEAQ (reference sequence). CDR3 length: 16 residues. The CDR3: CASRDPGGISTDTQYF. The CDR3 bases are TGTGCCAGCAGGGATCCGGGGGGAATAAGCACAGATACGCAGTATTTT.

This clone was recorded only once. V usage is TRBV7-8 and J usage is TRBJ2-7, with D maybe TRBD1 (6 bases). The V gene's germline CDR1 is SGHVS and CDR2 FQNEAQ. The CDR3 extends over 16 amino acids. The V gene lost 5 bases and the J gene lost 3 bases, with 20 bases spanning the gap. The DNA of the CDR3 is TGTGCCAGCAGCCTACGTCGACAGGCCTCCTACTACGAGCAGTACTTC. Amino acids: CASSLRRQASYYEQYF.

This chain uses TRBV5-1 with TRBJ2-3; 7 bases are shared with TRBD2. Germline lookup yields CDR1 SGHRS and CDR2 YFSETQ. V shed 1 base and J 4 bases; nucleotides not matched to a gene: 3. CDR3 length: 14 amino acids. CDR3 protein: CASSLTSAADTQYF. The CDR3 DNA sequence: TGCGCCAGCAGCTTGACTAGCGCTGCAGATACGCAGTATTTT.

The rearrangement uses TRBV13 and TRBJ2-1, with D possibly being TRBD2 (7 bases). The germline V gene has CDR1 PRHDT and CDR2 FYEKMQ (reference sequence). V lost 4 bases and J 5 bases, leaving 15 bases between the germline ends. This CDR3 is built from 15 residues. CDR3 protein: CASSSGDYQNNEQFF. The CDR3 region has the DNA TGTGCCAGCAGCTCAGGGGACTATCAAAACAATGAGCAGTTCTTC.

The chain has TRBV11-2 and TRBJ2-1; 7 bases map to TRBD1. Trimming cost V 6 bases and J 11 bases; bases outside gene matches: 16. This CDR3 has 15 residues. Germline V gene lookup returns CDR1 SGHAT and CDR2 FQNNGV. The CDR3 sequence is CASRPSGTAPRKQFF. The CDR3 DNA is TGTGCCAGCAGACCATCCGGGACAGCGCCCAGGAAGCAGTTCTTC.

The V gene is TRBV12-2, the J gene TRBJ2-7; TRBD1 reflects the table's D call only, with no check against the DNA. TRBV12-2 is flagged as a pseudogene. The CDR3 has 15 amino acids. The CDR3 is CASRFRDRVIYEQYF. In nucleotides, the CDR3 is TGTGCAAGTCGCTTCCGGGACAGGGTGATCTACGAGCAGTACTTC.

In this sample, this clone turned up a few times. The chain employs TRBV27 and TRBJ1-5; D uncertain. Trimming took 5 bases from V and 5 from J, leaving 7 bases between them. The length of the CDR3 is 12 residues. Germline loops: CDR1 MNHEY, CDR2 SMNVEV (reference sequence). CDR3 sequence (DNA): TGTGCCAGCAGTACGCAGGATCAGCCCCAGCATTTT. It specifies CASSTQDQPQHF.

This chain uses TRBV5-1 with TRBJ1-1; TRBD1 might be the D (6 bases). V lost 0 bases and J 0 bases, leaving 12 bases between the germline ends. The germline CDR1 and CDR2 sequences are SGHRS and YFSETQ. The CDR3 is made up of 16 amino acids. The CDR3 nucleotides read TGCGCCAGCAGCTTGGGAGTAGACAGGTTGAACACTGAAGCTTTCTTT. Translated: CASSLGVDRLNTEAFF.

This rearrangement joins TRBV7-2 to TRBJ1-2; D perhaps matches TRBD1 (6 bases). The CDR3 extends over 16 amino acids. V was cut by 4 bases and J by 0 bases, with 15 bases left in between. Germline V gives CDR1 SGHTA, CDR2 FQGNSA. The CDR3 DNA reads TGTGCCAGCAGCTCAGCAACAGGGATAGCTAACTATGGCTACACCTTC. Residues: CASSSATGIANYGYTF.

Only one count was recorded for this clone. The V call is TRBV5-6, the J call TRBJ1-5; 11 positions match TRBD1. The CDR3 is made up of 15 amino acids. Germline V gene data show CDR1 as SGHDT and CDR2 as YYEEEE. J gave up 6 bases and V 4 bases, and 6 bases lay outside the gene matches. DNA of the CDR3: TGTGCCAGCAGCAGGGGACAGGGGGGACGTCAGCCCCAGCATTTT. Its protein is CASSRGQGGRQPQHF. The entire variable domain, with the rest obtained from reference TRBV5-6 and TRBJ1-5, is as follows: DAGVTQSPTHLIKTRGQQVTLRCSPKSGHDTVSWYQQALGQGPQFIFQYYEEEERQRGNFPDRFSGHQFPNYSSELNVNALLLGDSALYLCASSRGQGGRQPQHFGDGTRLSIL.

This clone occurred a few times. The rearrangement uses TRBV9 and TRBJ1-2; 8 positions agree with TRBD1. Trimming at V came to 0 bases and at J to 7 bases, leaving 11 bases not matched to a gene. Per germline, CDR1 SGDLS and CDR2 YYNGEE. The CDR3 has 16 residues. The DNA of the CDR3 is TGTGCCAGCAGCGTAGAAGGAGGCAGGGGGCACGGTGGCTACACCTTC. It yields the protein CASSVEGGRGHGGYTF. Full variable domain (remainder filled in from reference TRBV9 and TRBJ1-2): DSGVTQTPKHLITATGQRVTLRCSPRSGDLSVYWYQQSLDQGLQFLIQYYNGEERAKGNILERFSAQQFPDLHSELNLSSLELGDSALYFCASSVEGGRGHGGYTFGSGTRLTVV.

V gene TRBV6-6 combines with J gene TRBJ1-6; a weak D match, TRBD1 (6 bases). Looked up from germline, CDR1 is MNHNY and CDR2 is SVGAGI (reference sequence). This CDR3 region has 16 residues. Trimming shortened V by 0 bases and J by 8 bases, and 14 bases separated the two germline ends. Written as DNA, the CDR3 is TGTGCCAGCAGTTACTCTCCCGGGACATGGGATTCACCCCTCCACTTT. Amino acids: CASSYSPGTWDSPLHF.

The chain is built from TRBV7-9 and TRBJ1-4, with a weak D call TRBD1 (6 bases). V lost 6 bases and J 5 bases, leaving 16 bases between the germline ends. The CDR3 runs to 15 residues. The V gene's germline CDR1 is SEHNR and CDR2 FQNEAQ (reference sequence). The chain's CDR3 is CASRPPRGVNEKLFF. The CDR3 coding sequence is TGTGCCAGCAGGCCACCCAGGGGTGTCAATGAAAAACTGTTTTTT.

This chain joins TRBV5-8 and TRBJ2-5, with 10 bases that match TRBD2. CDR3 length equals 16 residues. Germline-derived CDR1 and CDR2 are SGHTS and YDEGEE. With V trimmed by 0 bases and J by 4 bases, 6 bases remained unmatched. CDR3 protein: CASSLGSGGTLETQYF. The CDR3, as DNA: TGTGCCAGCAGCTTGGGTAGCGGGGGGACCCTAGAGACCCAGTACTTC.

The rearrangement uses TRBV19 and TRBJ2-1, with 8 bases fitting TRBD1. The junction had 4 bases not matched to a gene; V was cut back by 9 bases and J by 0 bases. CDR1 is LNHDA and CDR2 is SQIVND in the germline V gene (reference sequence). This CDR3 has 14 amino acids. CDR3 residues: CASGQGGSYNEQFF. CDR3 nucleotides: TGTGCCAGCGGACAGGGAGGCTCCTACAATGAGCAGTTCTTC. Full variable domain (outside the CDR3, taken from reference TRBV19 and TRBJ2-1): DGGITQSPKYLFRKEGQNVTLSCEQNLNHDAMYWYRQDPGQGLRLIYYSQIVNDFQKGDIAEGYSVSREKKESFPLTVTSAQKNPTAFYLCASGQGGSYNEQFFGPGTRLTVL.

The chain couples TRBV5-4 to TRBJ2-1; tentatively, D is TRBD1 (5 bases). The CDR3 extends over 13 amino acids. V gave up 4 bases and J gave up 3 bases, with 8 bases separating them. The V gene's germline CDR1 is SGHNT and CDR2 YYREEE (reference sequence). In nucleotides, the CDR3 is TGTGCCAGCAGCCAAGACAGCTACAATGAGCAGTTCTTC. Amino acids: CASSQDSYNEQFF.

This chain joins TRBV5-4 and TRBJ1-2; 7 bases are a match to TRBD1. J was trimmed by 6 bases and V by 2 bases; bases with no gene match: 4. The CDR3 extends over 13 amino acids. From germline, CDR1 is SGHNT and CDR2 YYREEE (reference sequence). CDR3 in amino acids: CASSFWDSDGYTF. DNA for the CDR3: TGTGCCAGCAGCTTTTGGGACAGTGATGGCTACACCTTC. The full variable domain, with the rest looked up from reference TRBV5-4 and TRBJ1-2, is ETGVTQSPTHLIKTRGQQVTLRCSSQSGHNTVSWYQQALGQGPQFIFQYYREEENGRGNFPPRFSGLQFPNYSSELNVNALELDDSALYLCASSFWDSDGYTFGSGTRLTVV.

The chain carries TRBV19 and TRBJ1-5, with 9 bases lining up with TRBD1. This CDR3 contains 13 residues. Germline V lookup: CDR1 LNHDA, CDR2 SQIVND (reference sequence). Unmatched junction bases numbered 2, after V lost 9 bases and J lost 2 bases. The CDR3 DNA reads TGTGCCAGCACAGGGGGCGGCAATCAGCCCCAGCATTTT. It specifies CASTGGGNQPQHF.